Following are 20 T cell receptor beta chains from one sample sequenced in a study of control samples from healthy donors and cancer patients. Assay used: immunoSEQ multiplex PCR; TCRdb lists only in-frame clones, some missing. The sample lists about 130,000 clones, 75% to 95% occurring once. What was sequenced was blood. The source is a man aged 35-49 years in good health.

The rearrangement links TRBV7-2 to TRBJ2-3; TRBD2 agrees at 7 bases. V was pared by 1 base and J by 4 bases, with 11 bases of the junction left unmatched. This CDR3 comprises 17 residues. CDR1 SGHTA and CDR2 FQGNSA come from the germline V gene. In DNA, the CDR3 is TGTGCCAGCAGCTTAGTTAGGGGCGGGGGTGAGTCAGATACGCAGTATTTT. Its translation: CASSLVRGGGESDTQYF.

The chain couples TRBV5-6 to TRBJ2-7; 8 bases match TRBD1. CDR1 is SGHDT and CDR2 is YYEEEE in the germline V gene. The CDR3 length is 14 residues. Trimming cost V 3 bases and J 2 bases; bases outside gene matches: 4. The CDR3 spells CASSWGTGTYEQYF. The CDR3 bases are TGTGCCAGCAGCTGGGGGACAGGAACCTACGAGCAGTACTTC.

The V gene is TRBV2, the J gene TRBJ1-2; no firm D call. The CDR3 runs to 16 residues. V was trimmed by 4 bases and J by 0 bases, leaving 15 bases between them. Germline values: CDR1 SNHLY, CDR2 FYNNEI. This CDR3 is CASSAPGRQANYGYTF. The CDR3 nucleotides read TGTGCCAGCAGTGCCCCTGGACGGCAAGCTAACTATGGCTACACCTTC. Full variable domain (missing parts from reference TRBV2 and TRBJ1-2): EPEVTQTPSHQVTQMGQEVILRCVPISNHLYFYWYRQILGQKVEFLVSFYNNEISEKSEIFDDQFSVERPDGSNFTLKIRSTKLEDSAMYFCASSAPGRQANYGYTFGSGTRLTVV.

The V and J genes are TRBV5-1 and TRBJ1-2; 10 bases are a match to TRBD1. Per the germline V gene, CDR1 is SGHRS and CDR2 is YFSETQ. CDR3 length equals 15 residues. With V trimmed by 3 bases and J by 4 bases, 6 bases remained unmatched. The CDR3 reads CASSSRTGGAYGYTF. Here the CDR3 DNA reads TGCGCCAGCAGCTCCCGGACAGGGGGGGCCTATGGCTACACCTTC.

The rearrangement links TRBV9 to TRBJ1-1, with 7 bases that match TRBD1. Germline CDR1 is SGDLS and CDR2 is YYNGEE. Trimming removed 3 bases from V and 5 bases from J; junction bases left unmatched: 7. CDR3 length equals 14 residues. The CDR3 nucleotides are TGTGCCAGCAGCGAAGGTAACAGGGGTACTGAAGCTTTCTTT. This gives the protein CASSEGNRGTEAFF.

In DNA form, the CDR3 reads TGCGCCAGCAGCTTACAGGGGGCGGATACGCAGTATTTT. This encodes CASSLQGADTQYF. This chain uses TRBV5-1 with TRBJ2-3, with 9 bases fitting TRBD1. J gave up 6 bases and V 2 bases, and 1 base lay outside the gene matches. The germline CDR1 and CDR2 sequences are SGHRS and YFSETQ. The CDR3 has 13 residues.

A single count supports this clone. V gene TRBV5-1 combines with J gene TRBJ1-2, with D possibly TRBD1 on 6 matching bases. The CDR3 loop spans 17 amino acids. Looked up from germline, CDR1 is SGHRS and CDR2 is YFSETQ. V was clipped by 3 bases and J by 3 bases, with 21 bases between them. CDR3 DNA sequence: TGCGCCAGCAGCTGGGGGAACAGGGCGGTCACGGACTATGGCTACACCTTC. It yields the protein CASSWGNRAVTDYGYTF.

The DNA of the CDR3 is TGTGCCAGCAGGAGACAGGAAAACTACGAGCAGTACTTC. This sequence encodes CASRRQENYEQYF. J is TRBJ2-7 and V is TRBV6-4; D possibly corresponds to TRBD1 (6 bases). The CDR3 loop spans 13 amino acids. Germline CDR1 MRHNA, CDR2 SNTAGT. V gave up 6 bases and J gave up 3 bases, with 12 bases separating them.

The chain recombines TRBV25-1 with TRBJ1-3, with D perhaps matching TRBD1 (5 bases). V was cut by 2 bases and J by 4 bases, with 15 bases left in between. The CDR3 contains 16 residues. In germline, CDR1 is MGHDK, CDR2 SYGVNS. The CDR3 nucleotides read TGTGCCAGCAGTGAACTTGAAGGGGCCTCCGGAAACACCATATATTTT. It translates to CASSELEGASGNTIYF.

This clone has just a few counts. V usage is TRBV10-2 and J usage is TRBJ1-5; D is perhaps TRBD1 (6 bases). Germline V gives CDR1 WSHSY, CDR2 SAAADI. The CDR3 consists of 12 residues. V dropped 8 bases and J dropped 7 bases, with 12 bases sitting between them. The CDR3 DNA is TGCGCCAGCGGGGGCGGGGGGCAGCCCCAGCATTTT. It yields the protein CASGGGGQPQHF.

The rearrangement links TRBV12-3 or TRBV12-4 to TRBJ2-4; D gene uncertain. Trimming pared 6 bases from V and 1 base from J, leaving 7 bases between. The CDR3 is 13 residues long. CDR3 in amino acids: CASRSDAKNIQYF. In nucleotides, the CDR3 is TGTGCCAGCAGGTCCGATGCCAAAAACATTCAGTACTTC.

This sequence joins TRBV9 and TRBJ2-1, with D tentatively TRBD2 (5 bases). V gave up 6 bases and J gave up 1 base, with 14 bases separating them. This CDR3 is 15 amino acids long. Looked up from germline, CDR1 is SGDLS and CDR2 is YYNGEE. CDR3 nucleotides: TGTGCCAGCACGGAAGCGGCTGGATCCTACAATGAGCAGTTCTTC. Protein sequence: CASTEAAGSYNEQFF.

The CDR3 nucleotides are TGTGCCAGCTCACCACCTCAGGGAGGAAATTCACCCCTCCACTTT. Amino acid sequence: CASSPPQGGNSPLHF. This chain uses TRBV18 with TRBJ1-6, with D possibly being TRBD1 (5 bases). This CDR3 is 15 amino acids long. Trimming cost V 0 bases and J 7 bases, with 10 bases left between them. Germline lookup yields CDR1 KGHSH and CDR2 LQKENI.

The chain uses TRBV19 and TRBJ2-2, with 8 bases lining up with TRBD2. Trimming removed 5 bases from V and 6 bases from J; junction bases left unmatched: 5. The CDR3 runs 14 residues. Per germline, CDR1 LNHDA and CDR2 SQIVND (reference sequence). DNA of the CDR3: TGTGCCAGTAGTCCCAGCGGGGGCCCCGGGGAGCTGTTTTTT. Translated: CASSPSGGPGELFF.

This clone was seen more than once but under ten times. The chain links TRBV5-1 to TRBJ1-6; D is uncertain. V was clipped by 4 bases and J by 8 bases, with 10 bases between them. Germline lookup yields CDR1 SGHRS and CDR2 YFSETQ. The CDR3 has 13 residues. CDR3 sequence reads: CASSHLQDSPLHF. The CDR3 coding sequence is TGCGCCAGCAGCCATTTGCAGGATTCACCCCTCCACTTT.

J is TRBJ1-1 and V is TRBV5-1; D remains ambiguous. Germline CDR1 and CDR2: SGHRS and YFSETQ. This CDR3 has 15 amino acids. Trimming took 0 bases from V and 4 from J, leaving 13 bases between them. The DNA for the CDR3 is TGCGCCAGCAGCTTGGGGGCGGGTGTGATCACTGAAGCTTTCTTT. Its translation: CASSLGAGVITEAFF. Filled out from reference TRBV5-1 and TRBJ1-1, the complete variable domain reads KAGVTQTPRYLIKTRGQQVTLSCSPISGHRSVSWYQQTPGQGLQFLFEYFSETQRNKGNFPGRFSGRQFSNSRSEMNVSTLELGDSALYLCASSLGAGVITEAFFGQGTRLTVV.

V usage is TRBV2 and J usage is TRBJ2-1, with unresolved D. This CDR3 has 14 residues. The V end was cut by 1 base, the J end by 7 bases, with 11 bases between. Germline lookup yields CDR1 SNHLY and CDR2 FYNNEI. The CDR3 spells CASSEGASLNEQFF. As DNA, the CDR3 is TGTGCCAGCAGTGAAGGGGCCTCTTTGAATGAGCAGTTCTTC.

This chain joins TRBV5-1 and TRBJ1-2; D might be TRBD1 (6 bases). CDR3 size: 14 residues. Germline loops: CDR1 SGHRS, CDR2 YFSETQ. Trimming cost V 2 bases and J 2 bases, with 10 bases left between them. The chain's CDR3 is CASSLQGINYGYTF. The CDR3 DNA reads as TGCGCCAGCAGCTTACAGGGAATCAACTATGGCTACACCTTC.

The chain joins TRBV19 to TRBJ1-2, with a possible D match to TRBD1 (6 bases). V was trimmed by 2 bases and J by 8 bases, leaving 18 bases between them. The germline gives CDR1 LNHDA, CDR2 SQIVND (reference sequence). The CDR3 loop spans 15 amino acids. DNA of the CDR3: TGTGCCAGTAGTATACGACAGGAAGGGGCTACCGGCTACACCTTC. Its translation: CASSIRQEGATGYTF.

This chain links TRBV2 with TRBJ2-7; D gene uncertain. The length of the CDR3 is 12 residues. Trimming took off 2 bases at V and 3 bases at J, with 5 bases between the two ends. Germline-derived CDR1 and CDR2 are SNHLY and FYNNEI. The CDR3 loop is CASSERLYEQYF. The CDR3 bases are TGTGCCAGCAGTGAAAGACTCTACGAGCAGTACTTC. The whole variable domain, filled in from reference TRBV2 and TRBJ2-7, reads EPEVTQTPSHQVTQMGQEVILRCVPISNHLYFYWYRQILGQKVEFLVSFYNNEISEKSEIFDDQFSVERPDGSNFTLKIRSTKLEDSAMYFCASSERLYEQYFGPGTRLTVT.